One and the same sample provided the 32 T cell receptor beta chains below, sequenced in a study of cytomegalovirus exposure and HLA in healthy donors. It was with 60 Vbeta and 13 Jbeta primers that the PCR ran. Profiled with immunoSEQ multiplex PCR; TCRdb holds only in-frame clones, not every one. The repertoire includes 98,000 or so clones, approximately 78% of them detected once, and roughly 1.7% sits in the top ten. Sequencing was done on a sample of PBMCs. Receptors originate from a woman aged 40-49 years in good health and CMV-seronegative.

The CDR3: CSVPVGQGGLSSGYTF. CDR3 nucleotides: TGCAGCGTCCCAGTCGGGCAGGGTGGGCTTTCCAGTGGCTACACCTTC. This chain connects TRBV29-1 to TRBJ1-2, with TRBD1 as a possible D gene (5 bases). Germline values: CDR1 SQVTM, CDR2 ANQGSEA. This CDR3 contains 16 residues. V dropped 6 bases and J dropped 7 bases, with 27 bases sitting between them.

This clone has just one count. V and J are TRBV5-8 and TRBJ1-4, with TRBD1 as a possible D gene (6 bases). Germline CDR1 reads SGHTS; CDR2 reads YDEGEE. The length of the CDR3 is 15 residues. V was pared by 1 base and J by 8 bases, with 15 bases between. The CDR3 DNA is TGTGCCAGCAGCTTGTGGGTGCAGGGGAGCGAAAAACTGTTTTTT. This encodes CASSLWVQGSEKLFF. The full variable domain, in which reference TRBV5-8 and TRBJ1-4 provide the parts outside the CDR3, is EAGVTQSPTHLIKTRGQQATLRCSPISGHTSVYWYQQALGLGLQFLLWYDEGEERNRGNFPPRFSGRQFPNYSSELNVNALELEDSALYLCASSLWVQGSEKLFFGSGTQLSVL.

This chain joins TRBV29-1 and TRBJ2-7; 7 positions match TRBD1. The CDR3 runs 12 residues. Germline CDR1 SQVTM, CDR2 ANQGSEA. V gave up 8 bases and J gave up 2 bases; unmatched junction bases: 6. The CDR3 reads CSYRGATYEQYF. In DNA, the CDR3 is TGCAGCTACAGGGGCGCCACCTACGAGCAGTACTTC.

The J gene is TRBJ1-2, the V gene TRBV9, with a possible D match to TRBD1 (5 bases). This CDR3 is built from 14 residues. Trimming removed 0 bases at V and 3 bases at J, with 9 bases between. From germline, CDR1 is SGDLS and CDR2 YYNGEE. For the CDR3, the DNA is TGTGCCAGCAGCGTAGCTCAGGGCGACTATGGCTACACCTTC. It encodes CASSVAQGDYGYTF. Drawing the rest from reference TRBV9 and TRBJ1-2, the complete variable domain is DSGVTQTPKHLITATGQRVTLRCSPRSGDLSVYWYQQSLDQGLQFLIQYYNGEERAKGNILERFSAQQFPDLHSELNLSSLELGDSALYFCASSVAQGDYGYTFGSGTRLTVV.

The rearrangement uses TRBV6-6 and TRBJ2-5; D is possibly TRBD1 (6 bases). TRBJ2-7 matches the DNA end more closely, so the J call is doubtful. Germline V lookup: CDR1 MNHNY, CDR2 SVGAGI (reference sequence). This CDR3 is 12 amino acids long. The CDR3: CAEGETLDEQYF. The CDR3 DNA follows: TGTGCCGAGGGGGAAACTCTGGACGAGCAGTACTTC.

The J gene is TRBJ1-2, the V gene TRBV6-6, with D possibly being TRBD1 (5 bases). The CDR3 sequence is 13 residues long. V was clipped by 7 bases and J by 4 bases, with 13 bases between them. Germline V gene sequence: CDR1 MNHNY, CDR2 SVGAGI (reference sequence). The CDR3 DNA follows: TGTGCCAGCACCGCGGGGGGATTCTATGGCTACACCTTC. It is translated as CASTAGGFYGYTF.

This chain connects TRBV7-2 to TRBJ1-1, with 7 bases lining up with TRBD1. Germline V lookup: CDR1 SGHTA, CDR2 FQGNSA. Trimming cost V 2 bases and J 4 bases; bases outside gene matches: 4. The CDR3 runs to 14 residues. CDR3 in DNA: TGTGCCAGCAGCTTAACGACAGGGACCACTGAAGCTTTCTTT. Its protein product is CASSLTTGTTEAFF.

This clone has only one observation. J is TRBJ2-7 and V is TRBV11-3; 8 nucleotides line up with TRBD1. Germline CDR1 SGHNT, CDR2 YENEEA. The CDR3 length is 14 residues. V was clipped by 5 bases and J by 5 bases; unmatched bases: 8. The CDR3 protein is CASSGPGGVDEQYF. CDR3 sequence (DNA): TGTGCCAGCAGCGGCCCAGGGGGCGTGGACGAGCAGTACTTC.

This chain links TRBV15 with TRBJ2-5, with a possible D match to TRBD1 (6 bases). V gave up 3 bases and J gave up 1 base, with 12 bases separating them. The CDR3 extends over 15 amino acids. Germline CDR1 reads LNHNV; CDR2 reads YYDKDF (reference sequence). The CDR3 DNA follows: TGTGCCACCAGCAGGGACAGCCCCTTCCAAGAGACCCAGTACTTC. It translates to CATSRDSPFQETQYF. Looking up the rest from reference TRBV15 and TRBJ2-5 gives the full variable domain: DAMVIQNPRYQVTQFGKPVTLSCSQTLNHNVMYWYQQKSSQAPKLLFHYYDKDFNNEADTPDNFQSRRPNTSFCFLDIRSPGLGDTAMYLCATSRDSPFQETQYFGPGTRLLVL.

This clone has only a few counts. As DNA, the CDR3 is TGCGCCAGCAGCCAAGTTCTTAGGGACAGGGAGGCTTTCTTT. Its protein product is CASSQVLRDREAFF. The genes are TRBV4-1 and TRBJ1-1; 9 nucleotides agree with TRBD1. This CDR3 has 14 amino acids. J lost 11 bases, V lost 1 base, and 8 bases had no gene match. The V gene's germline CDR1 is MGHRA and CDR2 YSYEKL.

The chain couples TRBV9 to TRBJ2-5; 9 nucleotides line up with TRBD2. V dropped 1 base and J dropped 5; count of bases not matched to a gene: 9. The CDR3 has 16 amino acids. Germline V gives CDR1 SGDLS, CDR2 YYNGEE. The CDR3 loop reads CASSVNGLAGQETQYF. CDR3 DNA sequence: TGTGCCAGCAGCGTAAACGGTCTAGCGGGACAGGAGACCCAGTACTTC.

This chain joins TRBV9 and TRBJ1-3; the match to TRBD1 covers 8 bases. The CDR3 sequence is 16 residues long. Germline V gene lookup returns CDR1 SGDLS and CDR2 YYNGEE. V dropped 4 bases and J dropped 8; count of bases not matched to a gene: 14. In DNA, the CDR3 is TGTGCCAGCAGCCCCCCCGGGACAGGACTGGCGGACACCATATATTTT. Protein sequence: CASSPPGTGLADTIYF.

As DNA, the CDR3 is TGTGCCAGCAGCACCCTCGGGGGTCCCACTGAAGCTTTCTTT. Its translation: CASSTLGGPTEAFF. The J gene is TRBJ1-1, the V gene TRBV28; possible D gene TRBD1, 5 bases. With 6 bases removed from V and 4 bases from J, the gap between germline ends came to 15 bases. Germline V CDR1 and CDR2: MDHEN, SYDVKM. CDR3 length: 14 residues.

The chain employs TRBV4-2 and TRBJ2-1, with a tentative D call TRBD2 (6 bases). The CDR3 sequence is 18 residues long. Per the germline V gene, CDR1 is LGHNA and CDR2 is YNFKEQ. Trimming cost V 0 bases and J 4 bases, with 19 bases left between them. The CDR3 loop is CASSQEDQKLAEYNEQFF. The CDR3 DNA is TGTGCCAGCAGCCAAGAGGACCAAAAACTAGCAGAGTACAATGAGCAGTTCTTC.

The table lists this clone with a few counts. This CDR3 reads CASSEALGTSGRAAYNEQFF. For the CDR3, the DNA is TGTGCCAGCAGTGAAGCGCTTGGGACTAGCGGGAGGGCCGCCTACAATGAGCAGTTCTTC. This sequence joins TRBV2 and TRBJ2-1, with 16 positions matching TRBD2. This CDR3 spans 20 amino acids. Germline values: CDR1 SNHLY, CDR2 FYNNEI. The V segment lost 0 bases and the J segment 2 bases; nucleotides outside the gene matches: 7.

This clone was detected once. This chain connects TRBV7-9 to TRBJ1-3; 7 nucleotides line up with TRBD1. The CDR3 loop spans 16 amino acids. Per germline, CDR1 SEHNR and CDR2 FQNEAQ (reference sequence). Trimming cost V 5 bases and J 0 bases; bases outside gene matches: 7. Here the CDR3 reads CASSMGQPLSGNTIYF. CDR3 coding DNA: TGTGCCAGCAGCATGGGACAGCCTCTCTCTGGAAACACCATATATTTT.

The CDR3 reads CASSTGVAGTYEQYF. CDR3 nucleotide sequence: TGTGCCAGCAGTACCGGGGTAGCGGGAACCTACGAGCAGTACTTC. J is TRBJ2-7 and V is TRBV27, with TRBD2 matching 8 bases. In germline, CDR1 is MNHEY, CDR2 SMNVEV (reference sequence). This CDR3 comprises 15 residues. Trimming cost V 5 bases and J 2 bases; bases outside gene matches: 8.

The V gene is TRBV30, the J gene TRBJ2-7; TRBD1 might be the D (6 bases). This CDR3 has 14 amino acids. Per germline, CDR1 GTSNPN and CDR2 SVGIG (reference sequence). V shed 3 bases and J shed 2 bases, with 14 bases lying between them. The CDR3 DNA reads as TGTGCCTGGAGCGTAGATAGGACAGCCTACGAGCAGTACTTC. It yields the protein CAWSVDRTAYEQYF. Full variable domain (remainder filled in from reference TRBV30 and TRBJ2-7): SQTIHQWPATLVQPVGSPLSLECTVEGTSNPNLYWYRQAAGRGLQLLFYSVGIGQISSEVPQNLSASRPQDRQFILSSKKLLLSDSGFYLCAWSVDRTAYEQYFGPGTRLTVT.

This chain connects TRBV7-9 to TRBJ2-3; TRBD1 matches 9 bases. This CDR3 comprises 15 residues. V lost 10 bases and J lost 2; bases outside the gene matches: 10. Per germline, CDR1 SEHNR and CDR2 FQNEAQ (reference sequence). As DNA, the CDR3 is TGTGCCACAACAGGGGGCGATTTTTCCACAGATACGCAGTATTTT. Protein sequence: CATTGGDFSTDTQYF. Full variable domain (remainder filled in from reference TRBV7-9 and TRBJ2-3): DTGVSQNPRHKITKRGQNVTFRCDPISEHNRLYWYRQTLGQGPEFLTYFQNEAQLEKSRLLSDRFSAERPKGSFSTLEIQRTEQGDSAMYLCATTGGDFSTDTQYFGPGTRLTVL.

V is TRBV7-3 and J is TRBJ2-1; TRBD2 matches 7 bases. This CDR3 has 15 amino acids. Germline V lookup: CDR1 SGHTA, CDR2 FQGTGA. Losses at the gene ends were 1 base for V and 5 bases for J; bases not matched to a gene: 5. The CDR3 sequence: CASSLNGRIDNEQFF. DNA for the CDR3: TGTGCCAGCAGCTTAAACGGGAGGATCGACAATGAGCAGTTCTTC. Full variable domain (rest looked up from reference TRBV7-3 and TRBJ2-1): GAGVSQTPSNKVTEKGKYVELRCDPISGHTALYWYRQSLGQGPEFLIYFQGTGAADDSGLPNDRFFAVRPEGSVSTLKIQRTERGDSAVYLCASSLNGRIDNEQFFGPGTRLTVL.

The rearrangement joins TRBV19 to TRBJ1-1, with D tentatively TRBD1 (5 bases). Germline CDR1 reads LNHDA; CDR2 reads SQIVND (reference sequence). The CDR3 is 15 amino acids. With 4 bases removed from V and 0 bases from J, the gap between germline ends came to 12 bases. CDR3 protein: CASSTSGGMNTEAFF. CDR3 in DNA: TGTGCCAGTAGTACCTCGGGGGGAATGAACACTGAAGCTTTCTTT.

The chain has TRBV4-3 and TRBJ1-2, with unresolved D. Looked up from germline, CDR1 is LGHNA and CDR2 is YSLEER. V was clipped by 1 base and J by 2 bases, with 8 bases between them. This CDR3 has 14 residues. The CDR3 DNA sequence: TGCGCCAGCAGCCAAGTCCCCCAGAACTATGGCTACACCTTC. Translation: CASSQVPQNYGYTF.

This clone was detected only a few times. V and J are TRBV4-3 and TRBJ1-5, with D tentatively TRBD1 (6 bases). V was pared by 0 bases and J by 6 bases, with 12 bases between. The CDR3 runs 15 residues. The V gene's germline CDR1 is LGHNA and CDR2 YSLEER. The CDR3 protein is CASSQDSRGTQPQHF. CDR3 bases: TGCGCCAGCAGCCAAGATAGCAGGGGAACTCAGCCCCAGCATTTT.

This chain joins TRBV9 and TRBJ2-7, with a tentative D call TRBD1 (6 bases). Looked up from germline, CDR1 is SGDLS and CDR2 is YYNGEE. V lost 3 bases and J lost 3, with 10 bases in between. This CDR3 has 13 amino acids. The CDR3 DNA is TGTGCCAGCAGCGCGCCCAGGGGCTACGAGCAGTACTTC. This gives the protein CASSAPRGYEQYF.

This clone was seen only a few times. The rearrangement uses TRBV18 and TRBJ2-7; 8 nucleotides agree with TRBD1. With V trimmed by 3 bases and J by 6 bases, 4 bases remained unmatched. The CDR3 has 13 amino acids. Germline CDR1 reads KGHSH; CDR2 reads LQKENI. In nucleotides, the CDR3 is TGTGCCAGCTCACCTCAGGGGGCTATCGAGCAGTACTTC. Amino acids: CASSPQGAIEQYF. Supplemented by reference TRBV18 and TRBJ2-7, the full variable domain reads NAGVMQNPRHLVRRRGQEARLRCSPMKGHSHVYWYRQLPEEGLKFMVYLQKENIIDESGMPKERFSAEFPKEGPSILRIQQVVRGDSAAYFCASSPQGAIEQYFGPGTRLTVT.

J is TRBJ1-4 and V is TRBV19; 8 nucleotides match TRBD1. Germline V gives CDR1 LNHDA, CDR2 SQIVND (reference sequence). The CDR3 extends over 16 amino acids. V was clipped by 6 bases and J by 6 bases; unmatched bases: 12. The CDR3 is CASSARTGNLDEKLFF. The CDR3 DNA is TGTGCCAGTAGCGCTCGGACAGGGAACTTAGATGAAAAACTGTTTTTT.

This chain links TRBV21-1 with TRBJ2-3; TRBD2 was called by the table and not checked on the DNA. TRBV21-1 is recorded as a pseudogene. The CDR3 is made up of 16 amino acids. Written as DNA, the CDR3 is TGTGCCAGCATCTCCAGCCGAGCGGAGCGCACAGATACGCAGTATTTT. It specifies CASISSRAERTDTQYF.

This chain links TRBV7-2 with TRBJ1-2; 8 bases line up with TRBD1. The CDR3 totals 15 residues. V trimming: 5 bases; J trimming: 2 bases; junction bases outside the gene matches: 7. Per the germline V gene, CDR1 is SGHTA and CDR2 is FQGNSA. CDR3 nucleotide sequence: TGTGCCAGCAGCAAGGACAGGGTGGCGAACTATGGCTACACCTTC. The encoded protein is CASSKDRVANYGYTF.

The table lists this clone with a count of one. The chain couples TRBV7-2 to TRBJ2-3; a weak D match, TRBD2 (7 bases). V was pared by 1 base and J by 8 bases, with 22 bases between. The CDR3 covers 17 residues. CDR1 and CDR2 from the germline V gene are SGHTA and FQGNSA. The CDR3 here is CASSLVGASGPWGTQYF. Here the CDR3 DNA reads TGTGCCAGCAGCTTAGTGGGGGCTAGCGGCCCCTGGGGTACGCAGTATTTT.

V gene TRBV6-5 combines with J gene TRBJ1-1, with a weak D call TRBD1 (5 bases). CDR1 MNHEY and CDR2 SVGAGI come from the germline V gene. There are 14 residues in the CDR3. With 5 bases removed from V and 4 bases from J, the gap between germline ends came to 14 bases. The CDR3 DNA sequence: TGTGCCAGCAGTGAAGGGGCGCCGGGCACTGAAGCTTTCTTT. Translating gives CASSEGAPGTEAFF.

This clone was recorded once. The genes are TRBV10-3 and TRBJ2-1; weak D call: TRBD2 (6 bases). CDR3 size: 14 residues. V was pared by 3 bases and J by 7 bases, with 13 bases between. The V gene's germline CDR1 is ENHRY and CDR2 SYGVKD. In nucleotides, the CDR3 is TGTGCCATCAGTGAAGGAGGGAGCCGTAATGAGCAGTTCTTC. Protein sequence: CAISEGGSRNEQFF.

The rearrangement links TRBV28 to TRBJ2-5; 7 bases align to TRBD1. The CDR3 length is 15 residues. The V segment lost 1 base and the J segment 0 bases; nucleotides outside the gene matches: 2. Germline CDR1 is MDHEN and CDR2 is SYDVKM. The CDR3 DNA is TGTGCCAGCAGTTTATACACAGGGGACCAAGAGACCCAGTACTTC. It is translated as CASSLYTGDQETQYF.